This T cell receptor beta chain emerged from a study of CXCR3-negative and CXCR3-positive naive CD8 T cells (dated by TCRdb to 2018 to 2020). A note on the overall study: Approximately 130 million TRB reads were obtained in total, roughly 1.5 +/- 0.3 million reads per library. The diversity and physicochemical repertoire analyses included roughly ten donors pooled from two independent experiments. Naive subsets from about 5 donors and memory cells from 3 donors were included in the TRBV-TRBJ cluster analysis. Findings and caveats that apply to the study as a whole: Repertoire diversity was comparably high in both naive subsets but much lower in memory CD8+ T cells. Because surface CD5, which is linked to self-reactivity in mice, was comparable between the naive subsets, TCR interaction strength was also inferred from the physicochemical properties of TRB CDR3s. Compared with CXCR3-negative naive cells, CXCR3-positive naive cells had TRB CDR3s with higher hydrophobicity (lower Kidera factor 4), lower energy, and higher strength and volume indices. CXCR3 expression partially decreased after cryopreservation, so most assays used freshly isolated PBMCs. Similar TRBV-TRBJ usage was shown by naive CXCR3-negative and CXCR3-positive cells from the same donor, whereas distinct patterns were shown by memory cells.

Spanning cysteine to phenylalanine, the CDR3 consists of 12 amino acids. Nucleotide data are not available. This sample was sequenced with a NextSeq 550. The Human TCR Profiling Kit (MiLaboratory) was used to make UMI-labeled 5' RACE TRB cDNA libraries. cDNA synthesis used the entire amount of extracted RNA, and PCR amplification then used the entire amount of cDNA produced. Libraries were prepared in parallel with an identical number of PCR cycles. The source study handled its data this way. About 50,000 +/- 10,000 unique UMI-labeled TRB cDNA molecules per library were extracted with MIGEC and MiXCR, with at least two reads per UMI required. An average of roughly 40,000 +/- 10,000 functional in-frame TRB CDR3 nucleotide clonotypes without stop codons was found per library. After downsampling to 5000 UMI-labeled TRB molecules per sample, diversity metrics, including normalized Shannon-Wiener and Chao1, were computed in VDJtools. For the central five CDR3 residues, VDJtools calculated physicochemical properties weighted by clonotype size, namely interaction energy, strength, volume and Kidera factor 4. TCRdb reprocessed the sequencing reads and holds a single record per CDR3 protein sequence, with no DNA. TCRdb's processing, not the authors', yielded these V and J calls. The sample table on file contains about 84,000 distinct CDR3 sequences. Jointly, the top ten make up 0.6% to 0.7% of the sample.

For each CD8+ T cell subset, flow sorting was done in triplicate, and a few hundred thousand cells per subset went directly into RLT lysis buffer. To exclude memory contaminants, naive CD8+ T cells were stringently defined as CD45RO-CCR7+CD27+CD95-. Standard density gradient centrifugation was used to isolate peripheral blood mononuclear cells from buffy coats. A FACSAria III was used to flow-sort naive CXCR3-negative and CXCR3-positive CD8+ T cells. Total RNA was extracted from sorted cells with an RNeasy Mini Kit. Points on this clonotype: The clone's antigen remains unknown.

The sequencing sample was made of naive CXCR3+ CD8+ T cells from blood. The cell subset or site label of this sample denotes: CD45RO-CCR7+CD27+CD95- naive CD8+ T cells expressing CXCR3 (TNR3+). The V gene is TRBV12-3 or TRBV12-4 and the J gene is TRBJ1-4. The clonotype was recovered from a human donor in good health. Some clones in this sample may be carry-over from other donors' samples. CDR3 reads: CASSLVAEKLFF.